Below, 28 T cell receptor beta chains from the same sample are listed, as sequenced in a study of T cell responses to AZD1222 COVID-19 vaccine. TCRdb's copy holds only in-frame clones and misses some; the assay was immunoSEQ multiplex PCR. Here the sample spans more than 100,000 clones, around 85% being singletons. The sample here was peripheral blood, taken on day 0 of AZD1222 vaccination. The receptors derive from an adult in good health.

This clone was counted only a few times. The J gene is TRBJ1-3, the V gene TRBV19; D perhaps matches TRBD1 (5 bases). The germline V gene has CDR1 LNHDA and CDR2 SQIVND (reference sequence). The CDR3 is made up of 13 amino acids. The V gene lost 10 bases and the J gene lost 2 bases, with 12 bases spanning the gap. CDR3 loop: CAITSGAGNTIYF. CDR3 nucleotides: TGTGCCATCACCTCGGGGGCTGGAAACACCATATATTTT.

This clone was seen once. V is TRBV7-9 and J is TRBJ2-5; D might be TRBD1 (5 bases). Looked up from germline, CDR1 is SEHNR and CDR2 is FQNEAQ (reference sequence). The CDR3 has 13 amino acids. Trimming removed 5 bases at V and 2 bases at J, with 9 bases between. CDR3 coding DNA: TGTGCCAGCAGCGCCAGGGTTCAAGAGACCCAGTACTTC. Encoded protein: CASSARVQETQYF.

This chain joins TRBV13 and TRBJ1-1, with D tentatively TRBD1 (5 bases). In germline, CDR1 is PRHDT, CDR2 FYEKMQ (reference sequence). The CDR3 extends over 12 amino acids. V lost 5 bases to trimming and J lost 4 bases, with 8 bases between them. In nucleotides, the CDR3 is TGTGCCAGCAGCCCGGGGGGCACTGAAGCTTTCTTT. It encodes CASSPGGTEAFF. The entire variable domain, with the rest obtained from reference TRBV13 and TRBJ1-1, is as follows: AAGVIQSPRHLIKEKRETATLKCYPIPRHDTVYWYQQGPGQDPQFLISFYEKMQSDKGSIPDRFSAQQFSDYHSELNMSSLELGDSALYFCASSPGGTEAFFGQGTRLTVV.

The CDR3 reads CASSIRLGDGETQYF. The CDR3 DNA reads TGTGCCAGCAGCATCAGGTTGGGGGACGGCGAGACCCAGTACTTC. This sequence joins TRBV7-6 and TRBJ2-5; D possibly matches TRBD1 or TRBD2 (5 bases each). This CDR3 contains 15 residues. Between the trimmed V and J ends, which lost 5 bases and 5 bases, there was a span of 18 bases. Germline V gene sequence: CDR1 SGHVS, CDR2 FNYEAQ. The full variable domain, with the rest looked up from reference TRBV7-6 and TRBJ2-5, is GAGVSQSPRYKVTKRGQDVALRCDPISGHVSLYWYRQALGQGPEFLTYFNYEAQQDKSGLPNDRFSAERPEGSISTLTIQRTEQRDSAMYRCASSIRLGDGETQYFGPGTRLLVL.

The chain has TRBV24-1 and TRBJ2-2; TRBD2 agrees at 10 bases. J lost 4 bases, V lost 4 bases, and 5 bases had no gene match. Per the germline V gene, CDR1 is KGHDR and CDR2 is SFDVKD. CDR3 length: 16 amino acids. CDR3 amino acids: CATSDISGGSTGELFF. The CDR3 DNA is TGTGCCACCAGTGACATTAGCGGGGGGTCCACCGGGGAGCTGTTTTTT.

V and J are TRBV11-3 and TRBJ2-6; 11 bases align to TRBD1. V was clipped by 5 bases and J by 4 bases; unmatched bases: 7. Germline lookup yields CDR1 SGHNT and CDR2 YENEEA. CDR3 size: 17 residues. The DNA for the CDR3 is TGTGCCAGCAGCCCCGGACAGGGGGCGCCAGGGGCCAACGTCCTGACTTTC. This sequence encodes CASSPGQGAPGANVLTF. The full variable domain, in which reference TRBV11-3 and TRBJ2-6 provide the parts outside the CDR3, is EAGVVQSPRYKIIEKKQPVAFWCNPISGHNTLYWYLQNLGQGPELLIRYENEEAVDDSQLPKDRFSAERLKGVDSTLKIQPAELGDSAVYLCASSPGQGAPGANVLTFGAGSRLTVL.

This clone has just a few counts. This chain's CDR3 is CASSFVGDNYGYTF. The CDR3 nucleotides are TGTGCCAGCAGCTTTGTCGGAGATAACTATGGCTACACCTTC. This chain uses TRBV5-6 with TRBJ1-2; no clear D gene. Germline CDR1 is SGHDT and CDR2 is YYEEEE. V dropped 2 bases and J dropped 1 base, with 9 bases sitting between them. The CDR3 totals 14 residues.

The CDR3 is CASSFWVGGPSEQYF. The DNA of the CDR3 is TGTGCCAGCAGTTTTTGGGTGGGGGGGCCGAGTGAGCAGTACTTC. This rearrangement joins TRBV28 to TRBJ2-7; D possibly corresponds to TRBD2 (7 bases). Germline V lookup: CDR1 MDHEN, CDR2 SYDVKM. The CDR3 covers 15 residues. Trimming removed 3 bases from V and 7 bases from J, with 19 bases in between.

The chain employs TRBV7-2 and TRBJ2-7, with D possibly matching TRBD1 (5 bases). CDR3 length: 15 residues. V lost 2 bases, J lost 5 bases, and 16 bases lay in between. The germline V gene has CDR1 SGHTA and CDR2 FQGNSA. The CDR3 region is CASSLWGREVDEQYF. The CDR3 nucleotides are TGTGCCAGCAGCTTATGGGGCAGGGAAGTTGACGAGCAGTACTTC.

The chain recombines TRBV9 with TRBJ2-5; tentative D call: TRBD2 (5 bases). CDR1 is SGDLS, CDR2 YYNGEE, per germline. V dropped 3 bases and J dropped 5 bases, with 20 bases sitting between them. This CDR3 has 16 amino acids. CDR3 sequence reads: CASSAREGSAAETQYF. CDR3 DNA sequence: TGTGCCAGCAGCGCCCGAGAGGGTTCCGCGGCGGAGACCCAGTACTTC. Complete variable domain (other parts from reference TRBV9 and TRBJ2-5): DSGVTQTPKHLITATGQRVTLRCSPRSGDLSVYWYQQSLDQGLQFLIQYYNGEERAKGNILERFSAQQFPDLHSELNLSSLELGDSALYFCASSAREGSAAETQYFGPGTRLLVL.

The V gene is TRBV6-5, the J gene TRBJ1-1, with D possibly matching TRBD1 (6 bases). V dropped 10 bases and J dropped 7 bases, with 16 bases sitting between them. Germline V gives CDR1 MNHEY, CDR2 SVGAGI. The CDR3 is 12 amino acids. The CDR3 nucleotides are TGTGCCATTATGACAGGCCGTATTGAAGCTTTCTTT. This codes for CAIMTGRIEAFF.

J is TRBJ1-4 and V is TRBV4-1; D possibly corresponds to TRBD1 (6 bases). Germline V lookup: CDR1 MGHRA, CDR2 YSYEKL. The V end lost 4 bases, the J end lost 8 bases, and 8 bases lay between the germline ends. The CDR3 spans 12 residues. The CDR3 protein is CASSPRGEKLFF. DNA of the CDR3: TGCGCCAGCAGCCCGAGGGGGGAAAAACTGTTTTTT.

In its sample, this clone was seen once. The V call is TRBV5-1, the J call TRBJ2-2, with D perhaps assigned TRBD1 or TRBD2 (5 bases each). Germline CDR1 reads SGHRS; CDR2 reads YFSETQ. The V gene lost 0 bases and the J gene lost 1 base, with 10 bases spanning the gap. This CDR3 has 16 residues. Here the CDR3 DNA reads TGCGCCAGCAGCTTGGGAGAGGGGAAGAACACCGGGGAGCTGTTTTTT. Translation: CASSLGEGKNTGELFF.

This sequence joins TRBV12-3 or TRBV12-4 and TRBJ1-5, with D possibly matching TRBD1 (5 bases). V was cut by 2 bases and J by 5 bases, with 7 bases left in between. This CDR3 is 13 amino acids long. CDR3 amino acids: CASSLWGDQPQHF. The CDR3 nucleotides read TGTGCCAGCAGTTTATGGGGCGATCAGCCCCAGCATTTT.

CDR3 sequence reads: CASRGQGALNTEAFF. As DNA, the CDR3 is TGTGCCAGCAGGGGACAGGGGGCTCTGAACACTGAAGCTTTCTTT. The V call is TRBV6-5, the J call TRBJ1-1; 12 nucleotides align to TRBD1. Germline V lookup: CDR1 MNHEY, CDR2 SVGAGI. The CDR3 runs 15 residues. V lost 6 bases and J lost 0; bases outside the gene matches: 2.

The V gene is TRBV2, the J gene TRBJ2-5; weak D call: TRBD1 (6 bases). V lost 10 bases, J lost 3 bases, and 21 bases lay in between. This CDR3 contains 15 residues. Germline CDR1 is SNHLY and CDR2 is FYNNEI. Here the CDR3 DNA reads TGTGCCACCCAGACCAGGGGTGGGGGTGAAGAGACCCAGTACTTC. Encoded protein: CATQTRGGGEETQYF.

The chain combines TRBV21-1 with TRBJ2-3. TRBV21-1 counts as a pseudogene. The CDR3 is 13 amino acids. CDR3 protein: CASLKWISDTQYF. CDR3 sequence (DNA): TGTGCCAGCCTCAAGTGGATTTCAGATACGCAGTATTTT.

The chain has TRBV19 and TRBJ2-7, with 7 bases matching TRBD2. Looked up from germline, CDR1 is LNHDA and CDR2 is SQIVND (reference sequence). The ends lost 11 bases at V and 5 bases at J; junction bases unmatched: 9. The CDR3 extends over 12 amino acids. The CDR3 region has the DNA TGTGCCGTGGGAGGGTTGTACGACGAGCAGTACTTC. It translates to CAVGGLYDEQYF.

The chain carries TRBV5-4 and TRBJ1-2; D remains unclear. The germline V gene encodes CDR1 SGHNT and CDR2 YYREEE (reference sequence). This CDR3 spans 13 amino acids. The ends were cut back, 2 bases at V and 4 bases at J, with 9 bases in the middle. The CDR3 nucleotides read TGTGCCAGCAGCTTTGCTAACGTCTATGGCTACACCTTC. Translation: CASSFANVYGYTF.

This chain connects TRBV5-6 to TRBJ2-7; D perhaps matches TRBD1 (6 bases). V lost 0 bases, J lost 0 bases, and 10 bases lay in between. Germline lookup yields CDR1 SGHDT and CDR2 YYEEEE. This CDR3 is built from 15 residues. CDR3 DNA: TGTGCCAGCAGCTTGGTGGCAGGGGCCTCCTACGAGCAGTACTTC. Amino acid sequence: CASSLVAGASYEQYF.

The DNA for the CDR3 is TGCGCCAGCACCCCACGGGACCCCATGTACAATGAGCAGTTCTTC. Protein product: CASTPRDPMYNEQFF. The V gene is TRBV5-1, the J gene TRBJ2-1; tentatively, D is TRBD1 or TRBD2 (5 bases each). Germline V CDR1 and CDR2: SGHRS, YFSETQ. Trimming removed 6 bases from V and 4 bases from J, with 17 bases in between. The CDR3 spans 15 residues.

The gene calls are TRBV18 and TRBJ1-2, with D unresolved. Per germline, CDR1 KGHSH and CDR2 LQKENI. The CDR3 is 15 amino acids. V was shortened by 3 bases and J by 0 bases, with 11 bases between the two germline ends. In DNA, the CDR3 is TGTGCCAGCTCACCCCAAGGAGATTCTAACTATGGCTACACCTTC. Translated, it gives CASSPQGDSNYGYTF.

The gene calls are TRBV13 and TRBJ2-2; 8 nucleotides agree with TRBD1. This CDR3 comprises 13 residues. Germline V gene lookup returns CDR1 PRHDT and CDR2 FYEKMQ (reference sequence). The ends lost 4 bases at V and 6 bases at J; junction bases unmatched: 1. The CDR3 sequence: CASSSTGAGELFF. CDR3 nucleotides: TGTGCCAGCAGCTCGACAGGGGCCGGGGAGCTGTTTTTT.

The chain employs TRBV7-2 and TRBJ2-2; TRBD2 matches at 8 bases. The CDR3 covers 18 residues. V lost 3 bases and J lost 6; bases outside the gene matches: 15. Germline V gene data show CDR1 as SGHTA and CDR2 as FQGNSA. The CDR3: CASSFASAGRGGAGELFF. In nucleotides, the CDR3 is TGTGCCAGCAGCTTCGCCTCGGCGGGCCGGGGGGGGGCCGGGGAGCTGTTTTTT.

The rearrangement links TRBV3-1 (or the pseudogene TRBV3-2) to TRBJ1-1; perhaps TRBD1 as D (6 bases). CDR1 and CDR2 (germline): LGHDT, YNNKEL (reference sequence). With 11 bases removed from V and 4 bases from J, the gap between germline ends came to 11 bases. CDR3 size: 11 residues. The CDR3 nucleotides read TGTGCCGTTGAGGGGGGCACTGAAGCTTTCTTT. It encodes CAVEGGTEAFF.

This clone was seen a single time. The J gene is TRBJ1-6, the V gene TRBV18; TRBD1 might be the D (6 bases). This CDR3 has 15 amino acids. The V gene lost 6 bases and the J gene lost 6 bases, with 15 bases spanning the gap. Germline V gene sequence: CDR1 KGHSH, CDR2 LQKENI. CDR3 nucleotide sequence: TGTGCCAGCTCGGAAGGGGGAGCAGCTAATTCACCCCTCCACTTT. Translated, it gives CASSEGGAANSPLHF.

The V call is TRBV7-9, the J call TRBJ1-6; tentatively, D is TRBD1 (6 bases). Germline CDR1 SEHNR, CDR2 FQNEAQ (reference sequence). V was cut by 1 base and J by 7 bases, with 8 bases left in between. The CDR3 consists of 14 residues. Here the CDR3 reads CASSLEGQNSPLHF. The CDR3 DNA sequence: TGTGCCAGCAGCTTAGAGGGACAAAATTCACCCCTCCACTTT.

The V call is TRBV7-9, the J call TRBJ1-5, with no clear D. The CDR3 length is 12 residues. Germline V CDR1 and CDR2: SEHNR, FQNEAQ (reference sequence). For the CDR3, the DNA is TGTGCTTGGTCGGCCCTGGGTTCGGCCCAGCATTTT. Translating gives CAWSALGSAQHF.